These T cell receptor beta chains were read from a single sample in a study of blood T cell repertoires in COVID-19. Profiling relied on immunoSEQ multiplex PCR, and the TCRdb table lists in-frame clones only, not all of them. The table lists a few hundred thousand clones, about 89% of them singletons. Sequenced sample: PBMCs or T cells enriched from blood (not recorded which). These receptors came from a woman in her thirties or forties who had been exposed to COVID-19. Each CDR3 is given with its conserved first and last residue. The D gene is left open where the match is weak. Some rows mark clone size as missing; the rest say once, few, many or name a class of expanded clone.

V,size,D,J,CDR3,DNA
TRBV19,.,TRBD1,TRBJ1-2,CASSMLPGQGRNGYTF,TGTGCCAGTAGTATGCTTCCAGGACAGGGGCGGAATGGCTACACCTTC
TRBV3-1/TRBV3-2,.,.,TRBJ1-6,CASSRGPANSPLHF,TGTGCCAGCAGCAGAGGTCCGGCGAACTCACCCCTCCACTTT
TRBV4-1,.,.,TRBJ2-7,CASSQDEGRGAPYEQYF,TGCGCCAGCAGCCAAGATGAAGGCAGGGGGGCCCCCTACGAGCAGTACTTC
TRBV18,.,TRBD1,TRBJ1-6,CASSPNEGARSPLHF,TGTGCCAGCTCACCCAACGAGGGGGCGCGATCACCCCTCCACTTT
TRBV6-2/TRBV6-3,few,TRBD2,TRBJ2-1,CASSSTRLAGGNEQFF,TGTGCCAGCAGTTCCACCCGACTAGCGGGAGGCAATGAGCAGTTCTTC
TRBV7-3,.,.,TRBJ2-1,CASSLWGKGDEQFF,TGTGCCAGCAGCTTATGGGGTAAGGGGGATGAGCAGTTCTTC
TRBV10-1,.,.,TRBJ2-7,CASSGGTYEQYF,TGCGCCAGCAGTGGCGGGACCTACGAGCAGTACTTC
TRBV21-1,.,.,TRBJ1-1,CASGTILNTEAFF,TGTGCCAGTGGGACTATCCTGAACACTGAAGCTTTCTTT
TRBV5-6,.,TRBD1,TRBJ1-6,CASSSLGQGDRNSPLHF,TGTGCCAGCAGCTCGCTAGGACAGGGCGACAGAAATTCACCCCTCCACTTT
TRBV3-1/TRBV3-2,.,TRBD1,TRBJ1-2,CASSQGAGGSWGYTF,TGTGCCAGCAGCCAAGGCGCAGGGGGGTCGTGGGGCTACACCTTC
TRBV25-1,.,.,TRBJ2-1,CASSELGSSYNEQFF,TGTGCCAGCAGTGAATTGGGCAGCTCCTACAATGAGCAGTTCTTC
TRBV5-8,.,.,TRBJ2-6,CASSLVAGANVLTF,TGTGCCAGCAGCTTGGTCGCTGGGGCCAACGTCCTGACTTTC
TRBV7-8,.,.,TRBJ2-5,CASSPRETQYF,TGTGCCAGCAGCCCGAGGGAGACCCAGTACTTC
TRBV27,.,.,TRBJ1-5,CASSSRLYGNQPQHF,TGTGCCAGCAGTTCTCGTCTCTATGGCAATCAGCCCCAGCATTTT
TRBV29-1,.,TRBD2,TRBJ2-3,CSVGTSGSTDTQYF,TGCAGCGTTGGGACTAGCGGGAGCACAGATACGCAGTATTTT
TRBV10-2,once,.,TRBJ1-5,CASSESKAGVNQPQHF,TGCGCCAGCAGTGAATCGAAAGCAGGGGTCAATCAGCCCCAGCATTTT
TRBV14,.,.,TRBJ1-2,CASSQDLEGGYTF,TGTGCCAGCAGCCAAGATCTAGAGGGAGGCTACACCTTC
TRBV18,.,TRBD2,TRBJ2-1,CASSPPLAGKNEQFF,TGTGCCAGCTCACCACCTCTAGCGGGAAAGAATGAGCAGTTCTTC
TRBV2,.,.,TRBJ2-7,CASISGIYEQYF,TGTGCCAGCATTTCCGGGATCTACGAGCAGTACTTC
TRBV2,.,.,TRBJ2-5,CAGLTQETQYF,TGTGCCGGACTAACCCAAGAGACCCAGTACTTC
TRBV5-4,.,TRBD1,TRBJ2-2,CASSSRDRGPANTGELFF,TGTGCCAGCAGCTCCCGGGACAGGGGGCCAGCGAACACCGGGGAGCTGTTTTTT
TRBV6-2/TRBV6-3,once,.,TRBJ2-1,CASSLSGLGSYNEQFF,TGTGCCAGCAGTTTATCAGGGCTTGGTTCCTACAATGAGCAGTTCTTC
TRBV3-1/TRBV3-2,.,.,TRBJ1-2,CASSQESSSHGYTF,TGTGCCAGCAGCCAAGAATCCAGTTCGCATGGCTACACCTTC
TRBV9,.,.,TRBJ2-3,CASSVASEILQGTQYF,TGTGCCAGCAGCGTAGCTTCTGAGATCCTTCAGGGTACGCAGTATTTT
TRBV7-8,.,.,TRBJ1-3,CASTLTDSGNTIYF,TGTGCCAGCACCCTCACGGACAGTGGAAACACCATATATTTT
TRBV30,.,.,TRBJ1-2,CAWTGGSNYGYTF,TGTGCCTGGACCGGGGGTAGTAACTATGGCTACACCTTC
TRBV24-1,.,TRBD1,TRBJ1-2,CATSDTGDYYGYTF,TGTGCCACCAGTGATACAGGGGATTACTATGGCTACACCTTC
TRBV7-9,.,.,TRBJ1-4,CASSQKTGLNEKLFF,TGTGCCAGCAGCCAAAAGACAGGACTTAATGAAAAACTGTTTTTT
TRBV15,.,.,TRBJ2-7,CATSRDLTGTYEQYF,TGTGCCACCAGCAGAGATCTTACGGGGACCTACGAGCAGTACTTC
TRBV19,.,.,TRBJ2-1,CASSTGHYNEQFF,TGTGCCAGTAGTACGGGACACTACAATGAGCAGTTCTTC
TRBV6-1,few,.,TRBJ2-7,CASSERGGYAYEQYF,TGTGCCAGCAGTGAAAGGGGGGGGTACGCCTACGAGCAGTACTTC
TRBV7-9,.,TRBD2,TRBJ2-3,CASSVVAGLGTDTQYF,TGTGCCAGCAGCGTAGTAGCGGGGCTAGGCACAGATACGCAGTATTTT
TRBV20-1,.,TRBD1,TRBJ2-5,CSASPDRGRGETQYF,TGCAGTGCAAGTCCGGACAGGGGGCGCGGAGAGACCCAGTACTTC
TRBV18,.,TRBD1,TRBJ1-3,CASSPGQGRNTIYF,TGTGCCAGCTCACCTGGACAGGGGAGGAACACCATATATTTT
TRBV11-3,.,.,TRBJ2-2,CASSPVTTTGELFF,TGTGCCAGCAGCCCCGTAACTACGACCGGGGAGCTGTTTTTT
TRBV19,.,.,TRBJ1-1,CASTIRPVGGWAEAFF,TGTGCCAGCACCATACGCCCGGTTGGCGGTTGGGCTGAAGCTTTCTTT
TRBV19,.,TRBD2,TRBJ2-1,CASRLTGGNGYNEQFF,TGTGCCAGTAGACTAACGGGGGGGAATGGTTACAATGAGCAGTTCTTC
TRBV6-6,.,TRBD1,TRBJ2-7,CASTSSGGQGYEQYF,TGTGCCAGCACCTCATCAGGGGGCCAAGGTTACGAGCAGTACTTC
TRBV6-5,few,.,TRBJ2-2,CASSYSVTGNTGELFF,TGTGCCAGCAGTTACTCCGTGACAGGAAACACCGGGGAGCTGTTTTTT
TRBV2,.,.,TRBJ2-7,CASTRVSSYEQYF,TGTGCCAGCACGAGGGTGAGCTCCTACGAGCAGTACTTC